These 14 T cell receptor beta chains were all obtained from the same sample, sequenced in a study of control samples from healthy donors and cancer patients. The assay was immunoSEQ multiplex PCR, and TCRdb's table has in-frame clones only and misses some. The top ten hold around 1.9% of the sample, which has nearly 55,000 clones, 95% to 97% seen once. The material sequenced was blood. The receptors shown here come from a woman in her 30s in good health.

The chain links TRBV5-5 to TRBJ2-5; the match to TRBD2 covers 9 bases. Germline values: CDR1 SGHKS, CDR2 YYEKEE (reference sequence). Trimming cost V 4 bases and J 5 bases; bases outside gene matches: 12. This CDR3 contains 16 residues. The CDR3 is CASSHWGGRASETQYF. CDR3 nucleotide sequence: TGTGCCAGCAGCCATTGGGGCGGGAGGGCCAGTGAGACCCAGTACTTC.

V gene TRBV24-1 combines with J gene TRBJ2-1; 7 bases align to TRBD1. From germline, CDR1 is KGHDR and CDR2 SFDVKD. V lost 7 bases, J lost 9 bases, and 11 bases stayed unmatched. CDR3 size: 14 residues. CDR3 in DNA: TGTGCCACCAGGGCGAATCGACAGGGACGTGAGCAGTTCTTC. Amino acid sequence: CATRANRQGREQFF.

The chain employs TRBV9 and TRBJ2-2; 8 bases line up with TRBD1. The junction had 8 bases not matched to a gene; V was cut back by 5 bases and J by 2 bases. Germline V gene data show CDR1 as SGDLS and CDR2 as YYNGEE. The CDR3 extends over 16 amino acids. DNA of the CDR3: TGTGCCAGCAGGTTAGGTCAGGGGGCCAACACCGGGGAGCTGTTTTTT. Its translation is CASRLGQGANTGELFF.

The rearrangement joins TRBV9 to TRBJ2-2; 8 bases are a match to TRBD2. V lost 3 bases and J lost 8; bases outside the gene matches: 18. This CDR3 is built from 18 residues. Germline-derived CDR1 and CDR2 are SGDLS and YYNGEE. The CDR3 DNA reads TGTGCCAGCAGCGACCTGGCCGGCGGTAGCGGGATAAAGGGGGAGCTGTTTTTT. Protein sequence: CASSDLAGGSGIKGELFF.

Regarding this clone: The junction departs from germline at one end; a sequencing error may be responsible. This sequence joins TRBV29-1 and TRBJ1-6; maybe TRBD1 (5 bases). The CDR3 spans 14 residues. Looked up from germline, CDR1 is SQVTM and CDR2 is ANQGSEA. The CDR3 region is CSAEGVGGNSPLHF. CDR3 DNA: TGCAGCGCTGAAGGTGTTGGGGGTAATTCACCCCTCCACTTT.

The genes are TRBV2 and TRBJ2-2; possible D gene TRBD1, 6 bases. Germline V gene lookup returns CDR1 SNHLY and CDR2 FYNNEI. Trimming shortened V by 3 bases and J by 3 bases, and 11 bases separated the two germline ends. The CDR3 contains 15 residues. The CDR3 here is CASSENRVDTGELFF. CDR3 sequence (DNA): TGTGCCAGCAGTGAGAACAGGGTGGACACCGGGGAGCTGTTTTTT. The variable domain in full, with the rest retrieved from reference TRBV2 and TRBJ2-2, is EPEVTQTPSHQVTQMGQEVILRCVPISNHLYFYWYRQILGQKVEFLVSFYNNEISEKSEIFDDQFSVERPDGSNFTLKIRSTKLEDSAMYFCASSENRVDTGELFFGEGSRLTVL.

The V gene is TRBV4-1, the J gene TRBJ1-2; 8 positions agree with TRBD1. V was pared by 1 base and J by 5 bases, with 9 bases of the junction left unmatched. The CDR3 sequence is 16 residues long. CDR1 is MGHRA, CDR2 YSYEKL, per germline. The CDR3 loop reads CASSQVRRQGRYGYTF. The CDR3 bases are TGCGCCAGCAGCCAAGTTCGCCGACAGGGGAGGTATGGCTACACCTTC.

This clone was picked up one time. This chain links TRBV19 with TRBJ1-3; possibly TRBD1 for D (5 bases). V dropped 5 bases and J dropped 0 bases, with 11 bases sitting between them. The germline V gene encodes CDR1 LNHDA and CDR2 SQIVND (reference sequence). CDR3 length: 15 amino acids. The CDR3 nucleotides read TGTGCCAGTAGTGATGGGGCCTACTCTGGAAACACCATATATTTT. Amino acids: CASSDGAYSGNTIYF.

V is TRBV27 and J is TRBJ1-5, with 8 bases identical to TRBD1. The CDR3 sequence is 14 residues long. The J segment lost 7 bases and the V segment lost 4 bases, leaving 6 bases of the junction unmatched. CDR1 MNHEY and CDR2 SMNVEV come from the germline V gene (reference sequence). CDR3 nucleotide sequence: TGTGCCAGCAGTTCGGACAGGGATGGACAGCCCCAGCATTTT. Protein product: CASSSDRDGQPQHF.

The J gene is TRBJ2-3, the V gene TRBV6-5, with D possibly matching TRBD1 (6 bases). CDR3 length equals 15 residues. Germline loops: CDR1 MNHEY, CDR2 SVGAGI. Deletions cut 6 bases from V and 0 bases from J, with 13 bases between. In nucleotides, the CDR3 is TGTGCCAGCAGCGGGACACCGGCTAGCACAGATACGCAGTATTTT. This translates into CASSGTPASTDTQYF.

The chain uses TRBV19 and TRBJ1-2; 7 nucleotides match TRBD1. V lost 8 bases and J lost 5; bases outside the gene matches: 8. This CDR3 has 13 amino acids. Germline V lookup: CDR1 LNHDA, CDR2 SQIVND (reference sequence). The CDR3 loop is CASQGDRRYGYTF. The DNA for the CDR3 is TGTGCCAGTCAGGGGGACAGAAGATATGGCTACACCTTC.

This clone showed up just once. The chain links TRBV5-1 to TRBJ1-2; a weak D match, TRBD1 (5 bases). Deletions cut 5 bases from V and 2 bases from J, with 13 bases between. This CDR3 has 14 amino acids. CDR1 SGHRS and CDR2 YFSETQ come from the germline V gene. CDR3 loop: CASSPDSTNYGYTF. As DNA, the CDR3 is TGCGCCAGCAGTCCCGACAGTACGAACTATGGCTACACCTTC.

This clone occurred once. The rearrangement uses TRBV6-4 and TRBJ1-6; D gene unclear. Trimming took off 4 bases at V and 5 bases at J, with 9 bases between the two ends. The CDR3 has 14 residues. Germline CDR1 is MRHNA and CDR2 is SNTAGT. CDR3 sequence: CASSAGTNNSPLHF. CDR3 in DNA: TGTGCCAGCAGTGCCGGTACAAATAATTCACCCCTCCACTTT.

This chain links TRBV12-3 or TRBV12-4 with TRBJ1-1, with D uncertain. The CDR3 spans 13 residues. The ends were cut back, 1 base at V and 1 base at J, with 4 bases in the middle. The CDR3: CASSLGPNTEAFF. CDR3 DNA: TGTGCCAGCAGTTTAGGGCCGAACACTGAAGCTTTCTTT.